This T cell receptor (beta chain) was obtained from a study of blood T cells in healthy people across ages. This CDR3 has 12 residues. Germline V lookup: CDR1 SQVTM, CDR2 ANQGSEA. As to this clonotype: The antigen is undetermined.

Study-wide results and caveats: Long-lived donors had more naive CD4+ cells and higher diversity than aged donors. TCR beta diversity correlated strongly with naive T cell percentage.

The second PCR ran roughly 6 to 11 cycles with a sample-barcoded 5' primer and J-beta primers. TCRdb used MiXCR to reprocess the 5' RACE reads, holding one entry per CDR3 protein. This sample yields roughly 680,000 distinct CDR3 sequences, of which under 25% are seen a single time; roughly 3.4% belongs to the top ten. This rearrangement joins TRBV29-1 to TRBJ2-5; D is possibly TRBD1 (5 bases). The last part of the DNA fits TRBJ2-7 better; the J call may be wrong. The TCR comes from a man aged 65-85 years in good health. The material sequenced was blood. Here the CDR3 reads CSVAGKAYEQYF. The CDR3 DNA reads TGCAGCGTTGCAGGGAAGGCCTACGAGCAGTACTTC.